The rows below give T cell receptor beta chains drawn from one sample of a study of blood T cell repertoires in COVID-19. Assay: immunoSEQ multiplex PCR; the TCRdb copy retains only in-frame clones and omits some. The table lists approximately 170,000 clones, about 86% of them singletons. The specimen was PBMCs or T cells enriched from blood (not recorded which). Source of these receptors: a woman aged 50 to 65 in a cohort exposed to, infected with or recovered from COVID-19 (not recorded which). Each CDR3 is given with its conserved first and last residue. A D gene is named only where the DNA matches it firmly. Size tells how often a clone was seen (once, few, many) or the class of an expanded clone, and some rows leave it out.

abundance: -; len: 13; d_gene: -; v_gene: TRBV19; j_gene: TRBJ2-2; CDR3nt: TGTGCCAGTAGGGTCCGGGGAAGCGGGGAGCTGTTTTTT; CDR3aa: CASRVRGSGELFF
abundance: -; len: 17; d_gene: TRBD1; v_gene: TRBV3-1/TRBV3-2; j_gene: TRBJ2-6; CDR3nt: TGTGCCAGCAGCCTCGGACAGGGGGCGCCCGGGGCCAACGTCCTGACTTTC; CDR3aa: CASSLGQGAPGANVLTF
abundance: -; len: 17; d_gene: -; v_gene: TRBV23-1; j_gene: TRBJ2-5; CDR3nt: TGCGCCAGCAGTCAATTAGTAAGGATCGGGGGTCGAGAGACCCAGTACTTC; CDR3aa: CASSQLVRIGGRETQYF
abundance: -; len: 16; d_gene: -; v_gene: TRBV4-1; j_gene: TRBJ1-3; CDR3nt: TGCGCCAGCAGCCAAGATTCATTGAACACTGGAAACACCATATATTTT; CDR3aa: CASSQDSLNTGNTIYF
abundance: -; len: 15; d_gene: TRBD1; v_gene: TRBV5-1; j_gene: TRBJ1-4; CDR3nt: TGCGCCAGCAGTTCCGACAGGGGCCAGAGGGAAAAACTGTTTTTT; CDR3aa: CASSSDRGQREKLFF
abundance: -; len: 20; d_gene: TRBD2; v_gene: TRBV3-1/TRBV3-2; j_gene: TRBJ2-1; CDR3nt: TGTGCCAGCAGCCAACCCCGGGGGCGGGAGGTTGTTAGGTCCTACAATGAGCAGTTCTTC; CDR3aa: CASSQPRGREVVRSYNEQFF
abundance: few; len: 14; d_gene: -; v_gene: TRBV6-5; j_gene: TRBJ2-2; CDR3nt: TGTGCCAGCACCCAGCGGGTGAACACCGGGGAGCTGTTTTTT; CDR3aa: CASTQRVNTGELFF
abundance: -; len: 17; d_gene: TRBD1; v_gene: TRBV30; j_gene: TRBJ1-1; CDR3nt: TGTGCCTGGAGTGACATAACCCGACAGGGTGATAACACTGAAGCTTTCTTT; CDR3aa: CAWSDITRQGDNTEAFF
abundance: -; len: 13; d_gene: -; v_gene: TRBV24-1; j_gene: TRBJ2-7; CDR3nt: TGTGCCACCAGTGACGGGGGGCTGCACGAGCAGTACTTC; CDR3aa: CATSDGGLHEQYF
abundance: once; len: 17; d_gene: TRBD1; v_gene: TRBV12-5; j_gene: TRBJ1-1; CDR3nt: TGTGCTAGTGGTTTGCTCTTTTCTTCAGGGGGGAGCACTGAAGCTTTCTTT; CDR3aa: CASGLLFSSGGSTEAFF
abundance: once; len: 16; d_gene: TRBD1; v_gene: TRBV6-1; j_gene: TRBJ1-5; CDR3nt: TGTGCCAGCAGTGCCATGAAGACAGGGAACAATCAGCCCCAGCATTTT; CDR3aa: CASSAMKTGNNQPQHF
abundance: -; len: 16; d_gene: -; v_gene: TRBV4-1; j_gene: TRBJ2-1; CDR3nt: TGCGCCAGCAGCCAAGGAGGAGGGCGCGCTGGCAATGAGCAGTTCTTC; CDR3aa: CASSQGGGRAGNEQFF
abundance: -; len: 13; d_gene: -; v_gene: TRBV27; j_gene: TRBJ2-1; CDR3nt: TGTGCCAGCCGAGACGGGAATTTGGTTGAGCAGTTCTTC; CDR3aa: CASRDGNLVEQFF
abundance: -; len: 13; d_gene: TRBD1; v_gene: TRBV12-3/TRBV12-4; j_gene: TRBJ1-2; CDR3nt: TGTGCCAGCAGTCTACAGGGGGGGAACGGCTACACCTTC; CDR3aa: CASSLQGGNGYTF
abundance: -; len: 12; d_gene: -; v_gene: TRBV6-5; j_gene: TRBJ1-2; CDR3nt: TGTGCCAGCCTCGGACAGAGCTATGGCTACACCTTC; CDR3aa: CASLGQSYGYTF
abundance: -; len: 19; d_gene: -; v_gene: TRBV5-1; j_gene: TRBJ2-1; CDR3nt: TGCGCCAGCAGCTTGGGGGGGCACCGGGTGCTTAGCTCCTACAATGAGCAGTTCTTC; CDR3aa: CASSLGGHRVLSSYNEQFF
abundance: -; len: 14; d_gene: -; v_gene: TRBV6-5; j_gene: TRBJ1-1; CDR3nt: TGTGCCAGCAGGCTGACAGGTTCTACTACTGAAGCTTTCTTT; CDR3aa: CASRLTGSTTEAFF
abundance: -; len: 16; d_gene: -; v_gene: TRBV5-1; j_gene: TRBJ1-3; CDR3nt: TGCGCCAGCAGCTTGGTCCGACAAGCGGCTGGAAACACCATATATTTT; CDR3aa: CASSLVRQAAGNTIYF
abundance: many; len: 13; d_gene: -; v_gene: TRBV5-4; j_gene: TRBJ1-5; CDR3nt: TGTGCCAGCAGCTCGTCTCCTAATCAGCCCCAGCATTTT; CDR3aa: CASSSSPNQPQHF
abundance: -; len: 16; d_gene: TRBD1; v_gene: TRBV5-1; j_gene: TRBJ2-2; CDR3nt: TGCGCCAGCAGCCCCCGGACAGGGGTTAACACCGGGGAGCTGTTTTTT; CDR3aa: CASSPRTGVNTGELFF
abundance: -; len: 17; d_gene: TRBD1; v_gene: TRBV28; j_gene: TRBJ1-2; CDR3nt: TGTGCCAGCAGCCCGGTCTCGGGACAGATTATGTGGGAGGGCTACACCTTC; CDR3aa: CASSPVSGQIMWEGYTF
abundance: -; len: 15; d_gene: -; v_gene: TRBV5-1; j_gene: TRBJ2-3; CDR3nt: TGCGCCAGCGGCGTGGCTCGTACTAGCACAGATACGCAGTATTTT; CDR3aa: CASGVARTSTDTQYF
abundance: -; len: 15; d_gene: -; v_gene: TRBV6-1; j_gene: TRBJ2-2; CDR3nt: TGTGCCAGCAGTGAAGAGGTCGGCAGGGCCGGGGAGCTGTTTTTT; CDR3aa: CASSEEVGRAGELFF
abundance: -; len: 16; d_gene: -; v_gene: TRBV9; j_gene: TRBJ2-3; CDR3nt: TGTGCCAGCAGCGTAGATTACGGGGGGCCCACAGATACGCAGTATTTT; CDR3aa: CASSVDYGGPTDTQYF
abundance: -; len: 15; d_gene: -; v_gene: TRBV28; j_gene: TRBJ2-5; CDR3nt: TGTGCCAGCAGTCCCCCCGCAGGGTTCAAAGAGACCCAGTACTTC; CDR3aa: CASSPPAGFKETQYF
abundance: -; len: 14; d_gene: TRBD1; v_gene: TRBV10-3; j_gene: TRBJ1-1; CDR3nt: TGTGCCATCAGTGACAGGGGGCCGGGCACTGAAGCTTTCTTT; CDR3aa: CAISDRGPGTEAFF
abundance: -; len: 12; d_gene: TRBD1; v_gene: TRBV19; j_gene: TRBJ1-1; CDR3nt: TGTGCCAGTAGTATTGAGGTAGGGGGCCCCCGGTTT; CDR3aa: CASSIEVGGPRF
abundance: few; len: 17; d_gene: -; v_gene: TRBV21-1; j_gene: TRBJ1-5; CDR3nt: TGTGCCAGCAGCAAAGGAGGGGGAAAACCCCCTAATCAGCCCCAGCATTTT; CDR3aa: CASSKGGGKPPNQPQHF
abundance: -; len: 11; d_gene: TRBD1; v_gene: TRBV6-5; j_gene: TRBJ1-5; CDR3nt: TGTGCCACTAGAAGGACAGGAACCCAGCATTTT; CDR3aa: CATRRTGTQHF
abundance: -; len: 15; d_gene: -; v_gene: TRBV4-3; j_gene: TRBJ2-7; CDR3nt: TGCGCCAGCAGCCAAGATCGGACAGTTACCTACGAGCAGTACTTC; CDR3aa: CASSQDRTVTYEQYF
abundance: -; len: 13; d_gene: -; v_gene: TRBV5-1; j_gene: TRBJ2-3; CDR3nt: TGCGCCAGCAGCTTGGACAGGGCGGATACGCAGTATTTT; CDR3aa: CASSLDRADTQYF
abundance: -; len: 15; d_gene: -; v_gene: TRBV9; j_gene: TRBJ1-1; CDR3nt: TGTGCCAGCAGCGTAGTGTCAGCCGGGGGTTCTGAAGCTTTCTTT; CDR3aa: CASSVVSAGGSEAFF
abundance: -; len: 13; d_gene: -; v_gene: TRBV5-1; j_gene: TRBJ2-5; CDR3nt: TGCGCCAGCAGCCCTGGGCAAATAGAGACCCAGTACTTC; CDR3aa: CASSPGQIETQYF
abundance: -; len: 16; d_gene: TRBD1; v_gene: TRBV6-1; j_gene: TRBJ1-6; CDR3nt: TGTGCCAGCAGTGCCGGACAGGGGTTTGGTAATTCACCCCTCCACTTT; CDR3aa: CASSAGQGFGNSPLHF
abundance: -; len: 22; d_gene: -; v_gene: TRBV21-1; j_gene: TRBJ1-1; CDR3nt: TGTGCCAGCAGCAGCCAACCTGTTCGGGACAGGGAGCCCCACGGCTCGAACACTGAAGCTTTCTTT; CDR3aa: CASSSQPVRDREPHGSNTEAFF
abundance: -; len: 15; d_gene: TRBD1; v_gene: TRBV28; j_gene: TRBJ2-7; CDR3nt: TGTGCCAGCAGTCCCTCCGGGACAGGTGGATACGAGCAGTACTTC; CDR3aa: CASSPSGTGGYEQYF
abundance: -; len: 13; d_gene: TRBD1; v_gene: TRBV2; j_gene: TRBJ2-1; CDR3nt: TGTGCCAGCGGAAGGGACAGGGTGACTGAGCAGTTCTTC; CDR3aa: CASGRDRVTEQFF
abundance: -; len: 14; d_gene: -; v_gene: TRBV18; j_gene: TRBJ2-3; CDR3nt: TGTGCCAGCTCCCCGACAGGAAGCACAGATACGCAGTATTTT; CDR3aa: CASSPTGSTDTQYF
abundance: -; len: 17; d_gene: -; v_gene: TRBV7-2; j_gene: TRBJ2-1; CDR3nt: TGTGCCAGCAGCCCAACAGGGTTTATTAGCTCCTACAATGAGCAGTTCTTC; CDR3aa: CASSPTGFISSYNEQFF
abundance: -; len: 13; d_gene: -; v_gene: TRBV9; j_gene: TRBJ1-2; CDR3nt: TGTGCCAGCAGCGTAGGGGCCGACTATGGCTACACCTTC; CDR3aa: CASSVGADYGYTF